This is a list of T cell receptor beta chains from one sample in a study of T cell repertoires in cytomegalovirus infection. For these TCRs, the target antigens are not known. TCRdb fed the reads into MiXCR, producing one record per CDR3 protein. The data show roughly 800,000 distinct CDR3 sequences, roughly 28% seen once. The material sequenced was cultured CD8+ T cells from PBMCs, taken from culture after CMV antigen stimulation. The receptors were gathered from a human donor in good health (CMV status not recorded). Some clones in this sample may be carry-over from other donors' samples. CDR3s include the opening cysteine and the closing phenylalanine or tryptophan. The order of the fields is clone size, J gene, D gene, V gene, CDR3 length, CDR3 DNA, CDR3 protein. A D gene is named only where the DNA matches it firmly. Size values are once, few and many counts, or a class for expanded clones, and some rows have none.

abundance: few; j_gene: TRBJ1-3; d_gene: NA; v_gene: TRBV20-1; len: 14; CDR3nt: TGCAGTGCGAACTCCGACAGCTCTGGAAACACCATATATTTT; CDR3aa: CSANSDSSGNTIYF
abundance: NA; j_gene: TRBJ1-2; d_gene: TRBD1; v_gene: TRBV12-3/TRBV12-4; len: 12; CDR3nt: TGTGCCAGCAGTACAGGGGGCAGGGGCTACACCTTC; CDR3aa: CASSTGGRGYTF
abundance: NA; j_gene: TRBJ2-7; d_gene: NA; v_gene: TRBV7-6; len: 16; CDR3nt: TGTGCCAGCAGCTTAAGTCCCGAGGGGGATCCCGCCGAGCAGTACTTC; CDR3aa: CASSLSPEGDPAEQYF
abundance: NA; j_gene: TRBJ1-5; d_gene: NA; v_gene: TRBV12-3/TRBV12-4; len: 15; CDR3nt: TGTGCCAGCAGTCCGGCTGGGGGGGGGAATCAGCCCCAGCATTTT; CDR3aa: CASSPAGGGNQPQHF
abundance: NA; j_gene: TRBJ2-7; d_gene: NA; v_gene: TRBV19; len: 13; CDR3nt: TGTGCCAGTAGTATGGGACATCCCTACGAGCAGTACTTC; CDR3aa: CASSMGHPYEQYF
abundance: few; j_gene: TRBJ1-5; d_gene: NA; v_gene: TRBV7-9; len: 15; CDR3nt: TGTGCCAGCAGCTTAGGCAGGGAGGCGAATCAGCCCCAGCATTTT; CDR3aa: CASSLGREANQPQHF
abundance: NA; j_gene: TRBJ1-1; d_gene: NA; v_gene: TRBV7-8; len: 11; CDR3nt: TGTGCCAGCACCGGGAGGGGTGAAGCTTTCTTT; CDR3aa: CASTGRGEAFF
abundance: NA; j_gene: TRBJ2-1; d_gene: TRBD2; v_gene: TRBV9; len: 18; CDR3nt: TGTGCCAGCAGCCTGCGCCCCGGGGCGGGGGTTGCCTACAATGAGCAGTTCTTC; CDR3aa: CASSLRPGAGVAYNEQFF
abundance: few; j_gene: TRBJ2-2; d_gene: NA; v_gene: TRBV19; len: 14; CDR3nt: TGTGCCAGTAGTTGGGACCTGCCCGCCGGGGAGCTGTTTTTT; CDR3aa: CASSWDLPAGELFF
abundance: many; j_gene: TRBJ2-1; d_gene: NA; v_gene: TRBV11-1; len: 14; CDR3nt: TGTGCCAGCAGCAATAGGGGTAACTACAATGAGCAGTTCTTC; CDR3aa: CASSNRGNYNEQFF
abundance: many; j_gene: TRBJ1-1; d_gene: NA; v_gene: TRBV6-2/TRBV6-3; len: 13; CDR3nt: TGTGCCAGCAGTTGGACAGCAAACACTGAAGCTTTCTTT; CDR3aa: CASSWTANTEAFF
abundance: NA; j_gene: TRBJ2-5; d_gene: NA; v_gene: TRBV2; len: 15; CDR3nt: TGTGCCAGCGAGTACAGGGTTTTTTCCCAAGAGACCCAGTACTTC; CDR3aa: CASEYRVFSQETQYF
abundance: NA; j_gene: TRBJ2-5; d_gene: TRBD2; v_gene: TRBV4-2; len: 15; CDR3nt: TGTGCCAGCAGCCAAGGAACTAGCGGGGGGGAGACCCAGTACTTC; CDR3aa: CASSQGTSGGETQYF
abundance: NA; j_gene: TRBJ2-3; d_gene: TRBD2; v_gene: TRBV6-1; len: 14; CDR3nt: TGTGCCTCGCGGACTAGGTTTAGCACAGATACGCAGTATTTT; CDR3aa: CASRTRFSTDTQYF
abundance: NA; j_gene: TRBJ1-2; d_gene: TRBD1; v_gene: TRBV4-2; len: 14; CDR3nt: TGTGCCAGCAGCCAATTGGACAGGAACTATGGCTACACCTTC; CDR3aa: CASSQLDRNYGYTF
abundance: NA; j_gene: TRBJ1-6; d_gene: NA; v_gene: TRBV6-5; len: 12; CDR3nt: TGTGCCAGCAGTCTCAGGGGAAGGGCCCTCCACTTT; CDR3aa: CASSLRGRALHF
abundance: NA; j_gene: TRBJ2-3; d_gene: TRBD1; v_gene: TRBV19; len: 15; CDR3nt: TGTGCCAGTAGTATCGGCAGGGGGAGTGCAGATACGCAGTATTTT; CDR3aa: CASSIGRGSADTQYF